The T cell receptor beta chain under discussion was sequenced for a study of early T cells in non-severe SARS-CoV-2 infection. Overall study findings and caveats: In VDJdb matching, anti-spike CD8 responses were favored while private and CD4 specificities went missing.

In regard to this clonotype: Its matching antigen is unknown.

Trimming took 4 bases from V and 7 from J, leaving 8 bases between them. CDR1 SEHNR and CDR2 FQNEAQ come from the germline V gene (reference sequence). The CDR3 consists of 13 residues. Individually, cDNA molecules had unique molecular identifiers attached to them. TCRdb itself ran the 5' RACE reads through MiXCR, one entry per CDR3 protein. The repertoire includes 54,000 or so distinct CDR3 sequences, approximately 12% of them detected once, and about 5% sits in the top ten. The receptor was isolated from an adult who was a healthcare worker with PCR-confirmed SARS-CoV-2 infection or an uninfected control (not recorded which). J is TRBJ1-6 and V is TRBV7-9; D ambiguous. Sequencing was carried out using whole blood. CDR3 DNA sequence: TGTGCCAGCAGCTGGGCGGACAATTCACCCCTCCACTTT. It translates to CASSWADNSPLHF.